This T cell receptor (beta chain) came from a study of control samples from healthy donors and cancer patients. Some clones are missing from TCRdb's copy, which holds only in-frame ones; the method was immunoSEQ multiplex PCR. The sample holds 150,000 to 200,000 clones, about nine tenths seen once. Germline V gene lookup returns CDR1 SGHTS and CDR2 YDEGEE. CDR3 size: 12 residues. V was trimmed by 2 bases and J by 3 bases, leaving 3 bases between them. The receptor was isolated from a woman in her 30s in good health. Sequenced input: blood. This chain links TRBV5-8 with TRBJ2-4; D is uncertain. For the CDR3, the DNA is TGTGCCAGCAGCTTCGGCAAAAACATTCAGTACTTC. It encodes CASSFGKNIQYF. Looking up the rest from reference TRBV5-8 and TRBJ2-4 gives the full variable domain: EAGVTQSPTHLIKTRGQQATLRCSPISGHTSVYWYQQALGLGLQFLLWYDEGEERNRGNFPPRFSGRQFPNYSSELNVNALELEDSALYLCASSFGKNIQYFGAGTRLSVL.